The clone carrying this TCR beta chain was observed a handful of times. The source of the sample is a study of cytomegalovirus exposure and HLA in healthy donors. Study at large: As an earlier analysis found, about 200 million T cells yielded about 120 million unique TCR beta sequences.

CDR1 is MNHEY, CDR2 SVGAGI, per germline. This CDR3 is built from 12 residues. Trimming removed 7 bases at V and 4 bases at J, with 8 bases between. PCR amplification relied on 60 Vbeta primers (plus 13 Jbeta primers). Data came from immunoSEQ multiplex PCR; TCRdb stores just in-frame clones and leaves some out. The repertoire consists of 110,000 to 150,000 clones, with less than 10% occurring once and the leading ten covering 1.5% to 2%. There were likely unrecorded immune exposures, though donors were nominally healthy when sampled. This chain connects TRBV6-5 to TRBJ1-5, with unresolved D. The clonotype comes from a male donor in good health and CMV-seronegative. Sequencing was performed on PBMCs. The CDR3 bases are TGTGCCAGCAACAACCCGAATCAGCCCCAGCATTTT. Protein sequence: CASNNPNQPQHF.